This T cell receptor (beta chain) was sequenced during a study of blood T cells in healthy people across ages. In its sample, this clonotype was seen many times. A sample-barcoded 5' primer and a J-beta primer mix were used in a second PCR of roughly 7 to 11 cycles. TCRdb independently ran MiXCR on the 5' RACE reads; one entry per CDR3 protein. The table lists roughly 900,000 distinct CDR3 sequences, 29% of them singletons. The ends were cut back, 4 bases at V and 2 bases at J, with 15 bases in the middle. CDR3 length: 14 residues. The germline V gene encodes CDR1 DFQATT and CDR2 SNEGSKA (reference sequence).

The V and J genes are TRBV20-1 and TRBJ2-7; tentative D call: TRBD2 (6 bases). This receptor was taken from a woman older than 75 in good health. The sample consisted of blood. The CDR3 DNA follows: TGCAGTGCTATTAGAAGGGGAGGACCCTACGAGCAGTACTTC. It translates to CSAIRRGGPYEQYF.